This T cell receptor beta chain is drawn from a study of PD-1 blockade in classical Hodgkin lymphoma. The overall study: Each patient was given nivolumab 3 mg/kg through a vein every 2 weeks.

TCRdb's copy holds only in-frame clones and misses some; the assay was immunoSEQ multiplex PCR. The data show about 100,000 clones, around 88% seen once. To note about this clone: Its cognate antigen is unknown.

The CDR3 loop spans 16 amino acids. V was cut by 4 bases and J by 0 bases, with 15 bases left in between. CDR1 SGHNT and CDR2 YENEEA come from the germline V gene. Whole-study findings and limits: The diversity seen at baseline in complete responders resembled that of newly diagnosed patients. A significant rise in TCR diversity by C4D1 was seen for CD4+ but not CD8+ cells. Those starting nivolumab under 1 year post-ASCT were excluded.

With no exception, relapse followed autologous stem cell transplantation in all patients, and brentuximab vedotin exposure varied. The chain uses TRBV11-3 and TRBJ2-5; no clear D. Material: peripheral blood mononuclear cells (PBMCs), obtained before the second cycle of nivolumab. This clonotype was sampled from a human donor with classical Hodgkin lymphoma. The DNA for the CDR3 is TGTGCCAGCAGCTCCCCCTCTCCTATATACCAAGAGACCCAGTACTTC. Translating gives CASSSPSPIYQETQYF.